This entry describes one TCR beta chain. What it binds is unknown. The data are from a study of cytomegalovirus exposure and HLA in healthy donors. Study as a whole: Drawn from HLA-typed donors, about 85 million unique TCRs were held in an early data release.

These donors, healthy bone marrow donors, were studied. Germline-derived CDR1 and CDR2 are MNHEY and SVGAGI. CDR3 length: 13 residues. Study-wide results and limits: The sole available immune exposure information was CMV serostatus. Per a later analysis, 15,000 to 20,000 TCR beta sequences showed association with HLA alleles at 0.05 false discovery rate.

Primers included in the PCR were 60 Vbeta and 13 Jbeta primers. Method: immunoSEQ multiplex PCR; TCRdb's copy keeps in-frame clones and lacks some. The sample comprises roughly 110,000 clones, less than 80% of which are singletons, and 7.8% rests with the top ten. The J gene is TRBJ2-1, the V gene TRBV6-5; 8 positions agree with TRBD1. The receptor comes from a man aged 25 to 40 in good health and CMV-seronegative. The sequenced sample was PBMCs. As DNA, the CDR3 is TGTGCGACCAAACAGGGGGCCTACAATGAGCAGTTCTTC. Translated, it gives CATKQGAYNEQFF.